This TCR beta chain is drawn from a study of blood T cell repertoires in COVID-19. For the study at large: There were acute and convalescent COVID-19 samples, and they came from the United States, Italy and Spain. PBMCs, B-cell-depleted T cells, or T cells were the source of the cDNA or gDNA that made up the material.

In the original analysis: By means of reference gene primer amplification, nucleated cell counts were estimated. The protocol was immunoSEQ multiplex PCR, while the TCRdb copy is restricted to in-frame clones and leaves out a portion. The V and J calls and clone size were taken over from that table, and D and trimming were inferred from the DNA. The data show about 250,000 clones, approximately 83% seen once. The CDR3 totals 17 residues. Germline CDR1 reads LGHDT; CDR2 reads YNNKEL (reference sequence). V was clipped by 2 bases and J by 1 base, with 17 bases between them. Input material: peripheral blood. The chain combines TRBV3-1 (or the pseudogene TRBV3-2) with TRBJ2-5; D is perhaps TRBD2 (7 bases). This TCR came from a man in his fifties with active or convalescent COVID-19. The CDR3 protein is CASSQLPGEGGQETQYF. In DNA form, the CDR3 reads TGTGCCAGCAGCCAATTACCGGGGGAGGGGGGCCAAGAGACCCAGTACTTC.